The 25 T cell receptor beta chains given below trace back to one sample, sequenced in a study of identical twins. Each CDR3 protein is one row after TCRdb ran MiXCR on the 5' RACE reads. The sample consists of about 480,000 distinct CDR3 sequences, 13% to 15% of them appearing once. The same sample was also studied in work on yellow fever vaccine responses in identical twins.

Material for sequencing was CD4+ T cells sorted from blood. These receptors all come from a woman under 30 in good health.

This sequence joins TRBV18 and TRBJ1-5; 7 bases agree with TRBD1. CDR3 length: 15 residues. CDR1 is KGHSH and CDR2 is LQKENI in the germline V gene. Germline trimming cut 2 bases from V and 9 bases from J; bases unmatched to any gene: 10. CDR3 bases: TGTGCCAGCTCACCAAGGGACAGCGTCTTGCTGCCCCAGCATTTT. It yields the protein CASSPRDSVLLPQHF.

The count of this clonotype is one. A much larger clone lies a single base off, so this may be a read error. V usage is TRBV12-3 or TRBV12-4 and J usage is TRBJ2-3; D remains ambiguous. The V gene lost 3 bases and the J gene lost 6 bases, with 19 bases spanning the gap. The CDR3 is made up of 16 amino acids. DNA of the CDR3: TGTGCCAGCAGTTTTAGCCGGGCACAATTCGGGGATACGCAGTATTTT. Translation gives CASSFSRAQFGDTQYF.

The chain is built from TRBV6-2 or TRBV6-3 and TRBJ1-5, with D possibly being TRBD1 (5 bases). The germline V gene encodes CDR1 MNHEY and CDR2 SVGEGT. V dropped 7 bases and J dropped 9 bases, with 19 bases sitting between them. The CDR3 length is 14 residues. CDR3 protein: CASIRSAGPWPQHF. The CDR3 DNA is TGTGCCAGCATCCGATCGGCAGGGCCCTGGCCCCAGCATTTT.

This clonotype was detected a few times. The J gene is TRBJ2-3, the V gene TRBV29-1, with unresolved D. The CDR3 is 12 amino acids. V lost 5 bases, J lost 3 bases, and 9 bases lay in between. Germline V lookup: CDR1 SQVTM, CDR2 ANQGSEA. CDR3 coding DNA: TGCAGCGTTCAGGCAGTGACAGATACGCAGTATTTT. Its protein is CSVQAVTDTQYF.

This clonotype was observed a handful of times. The rearrangement joins TRBV20-1 to TRBJ2-3, with 7 positions matching TRBD1. V shed 3 bases and J 3 bases; nucleotides not matched to a gene: 6. The CDR3 loop spans 14 amino acids. The germline gives CDR1 DFQATT, CDR2 SNEGSKA (reference sequence). CDR3 sequence (DNA): TGCAGTGCTAGGGTGACAGGGTTAACAGATACGCAGTATTTT. Its translation is CSARVTGLTDTQYF.

This clonotype was counted a few times. This CDR3 reads CASSDSAGYNQPQHF. CDR3 bases: TGCGCCAGCAGTGACTCGGCAGGCTACAATCAGCCCCAGCATTTT. The V and J genes are TRBV10-2 and TRBJ1-5; D is unresolved. Germline CDR1 and CDR2: WSHSY and SAAADI. This CDR3 contains 15 residues. The V end lost 3 bases, the J end lost 3 bases, and 12 bases lay between the germline ends.

The chain carries TRBV11-2 and TRBJ1-2; 11 positions match TRBD1. Germline V gene lookup returns CDR1 SGHAT and CDR2 FQNNGV. V was pared by 5 bases and J by 4 bases, with 6 bases of the junction left unmatched. This CDR3 spans 15 amino acids. This CDR3 is CASSRSGTGGYGYTF. The CDR3 DNA reads as TGTGCCAGCAGCCGGTCCGGGACAGGGGGCTATGGCTACACCTTC.

This clonotype was observed at least ten times. V is TRBV4-1 and J is TRBJ2-1; 13 bases line up with TRBD2. V was clipped by 4 bases and J by 2 bases; unmatched bases: 17. This CDR3 has 21 residues. Looked up from germline, CDR1 is MGHRA and CDR2 is YSYEKL. The CDR3 protein is CASSLVAPGLAGPITYNEQFF. The CDR3 DNA sequence: TGCGCCAGCAGCCTAGTCGCACCGGGACTAGCGGGACCAATAACCTACAATGAGCAGTTCTTC.

This clonotype has only a few counts. This chain links TRBV7-2 with TRBJ2-2; a weak D match, TRBD2 (6 bases). In germline, CDR1 is SGHTA, CDR2 FQGNSA. The CDR3 spans 15 residues. Trimming took off 1 base at V and 4 bases at J, with 10 bases between the two ends. The CDR3 coding sequence is TGTGCCAGCAGCTTAGTTATAGCGGCCACCGGGGAGCTGTTTTTT. It encodes CASSLVIAATGELFF.

V gene TRBV7-8 combines with J gene TRBJ2-1, with D perhaps being TRBD1 or TRBD2 (7 bases each). The CDR3 loop spans 15 amino acids. Germline lookup yields CDR1 SGHVS and CDR2 FQNEAQ. Trimming cost V 1 base and J 6 bases, with 13 bases left between them. DNA of the CDR3: TGTGCCAGCAGCTTAGGCCAGGGGGGGGTCAATGAGCAGTTCTTC. Its translation: CASSLGQGGVNEQFF.

The V call is TRBV15, the J call TRBJ1-3, with TRBD1 matching over 7 bases. Losses at the gene ends were 6 bases for V and 1 base for J; bases not matched to a gene: 6. Germline V CDR1 and CDR2: LNHNV, YYDKDF (reference sequence). The CDR3 spans 15 residues. DNA for the CDR3: TGTGCCACCAGTGGGCAGGGGGGATCTGGAAACACCATATATTTT. Protein: CATSGQGGSGNTIYF.

This clonotype was detected only a few times. The chain recombines TRBV2 with TRBJ2-2, with 7 bases aligning to TRBD2. J lost 1 base, V lost 6 bases, and 14 bases had no gene match. Germline CDR1 reads SNHLY; CDR2 reads FYNNEI. The CDR3 runs to 18 residues. The CDR3 here is CASRYMTTSAKNTGELFF. CDR3 DNA sequence: TGTGCCAGCAGGTACATGACAACTAGCGCCAAGAACACCGGGGAGCTGTTTTTT.

This chain links TRBV15 with TRBJ2-7; 10 bases are a match to TRBD1. V dropped 5 bases and J dropped 2; count of bases not matched to a gene: 9. CDR1 and CDR2 from the germline V gene are LNHNV and YYDKDF (reference sequence). This CDR3 has 16 amino acids. The CDR3 sequence is CATSPVGGTGAYEQYF. Written as DNA, the CDR3 is TGTGCCACCAGCCCGGTGGGTGGGACAGGGGCCTACGAGCAGTACTTC.

This clonotype was seen ten or more times. The chain links TRBV24-1 to TRBJ2-1; 7 bases are a match to TRBD1. The V gene end was trimmed by 7 bases and the J gene end by 4 bases; junction bases not matched to a gene: 9. CDR1 and CDR2 from the germline V gene are KGHDR and SFDVKD. This CDR3 has 15 amino acids. The CDR3 DNA follows: TGTGCCACCAGCCCAAGGGGACAGCAATACAATGAGCAGTTCTTC. Translation gives CATSPRGQQYNEQFF.

This clonotype was seen only a few times. CDR3 amino acids: CSARSFRDRAYEQYF. In DNA form, the CDR3 reads TGCAGTGCTAGAAGTTTCCGGGACAGGGCCTACGAGCAGTACTTC. The chain employs TRBV20-1 and TRBJ2-7; TRBD1 matches 9 bases. Germline V gene lookup returns CDR1 DFQATT and CDR2 SNEGSKA (reference sequence). Losses at the gene ends were 2 bases for V and 2 bases for J; bases not matched to a gene: 7. CDR3 length: 15 amino acids.

This chain links TRBV15 with TRBJ2-7, with 8 bases matching TRBD1. The CDR3 is 14 amino acids. CDR1 is LNHNV, CDR2 YYDKDF, per germline (reference sequence). V lost 0 bases, J lost 3 bases, and 1 base stayed unmatched. Here the CDR3 reads CATSREDRGYEQYF. The CDR3 DNA follows: TGTGCCACCAGCAGAGAAGACAGGGGCTACGAGCAGTACTTC.

This clonotype showed up just a few times. The chain carries TRBV7-2 and TRBJ2-7; D not resolved. V lost 0 bases and J 2 bases, leaving 8 bases between the germline ends. This CDR3 region has 14 residues. Germline V gene sequence: CDR1 SGHTA, CDR2 FQGNSA. The CDR3 nucleotides read TGTGCCAGCAGCTTAGCCCCGCGTGCCTACGAGCAGTACTTC. This encodes CASSLAPRAYEQYF.

The chain employs TRBV7-2 and TRBJ2-5; TRBD2 matches at 12 bases. Looked up from germline, CDR1 is SGHTA and CDR2 is FQGNSA. J was trimmed by 5 bases and V by 2 bases; bases with no gene match: 6. The CDR3 extends over 16 amino acids. The CDR3 protein is CASSLSTSGGRETQYF. The CDR3 DNA follows: TGTGCCAGCAGCTTAAGCACTAGCGGGGGGAGGGAGACCCAGTACTTC.

Only a few counts were recorded for this clonotype. The V gene is TRBV20-1, the J gene TRBJ2-1; 7 nucleotides match TRBD1. CDR3 length equals 15 residues. CDR1 is DFQATT, CDR2 SNEGSKA, per germline (reference sequence). V trimming: 0 bases; J trimming: 6 bases; junction bases outside the gene matches: 8. The CDR3 coding sequence is TGCAGTGCTAGAGAGGACAGTTCAGGGGGCAATGAGCAGTTCTTC. Amino acids: CSAREDSSGGNEQFF.

The chain carries TRBV6-1 and TRBJ2-5; 14 bases are shared with TRBD2. The length of the CDR3 is 18 residues. J gave up 5 bases and V 4 bases, and 12 bases lay outside the gene matches. Germline V gene lookup returns CDR1 MNHNS and CDR2 SASEGT. CDR3: CASSGGTRGLAGGETQYF. Written as DNA, the CDR3 is TGTGCCAGCAGTGGAGGGACACGTGGACTAGCGGGAGGTGAGACCCAGTACTTC.

This clonotype appeared many times. This chain joins TRBV3-1 and TRBJ2-1; D gene unclear. Germline CDR1 reads LGHDT; CDR2 reads YNNKEL (reference sequence). The CDR3 is 12 residues long. V shed 4 bases and J shed 9 bases, with 10 bases lying between them. The CDR3 DNA is TGTGCCAGCAGCCCCTTCGGGCGTGAGCAGTTCTTC. Its translation is CASSPFGREQFF.

The chain joins TRBV6-1 to TRBJ2-5; D might be TRBD1 or TRBD2, each matching 5 bases. Germline loops: CDR1 MNHNS, CDR2 SASEGT. Trimming shortened V by 10 bases and J by 5 bases, and 17 bases separated the two germline ends. The CDR3 covers 13 residues. This CDR3 is CATEVPGRETQYF. DNA of the CDR3: TGTGCCACCGAAGTCCCGGGACGGGAGACCCAGTACTTC.

This clonotype was observed a handful of times. Here the CDR3 reads CASSLLAGKSYNEQFF. The CDR3 DNA is TGTGCCAGCAGCTTGTTAGCGGGCAAGTCCTACAATGAGCAGTTCTTC. V gene TRBV7-2 combines with J gene TRBJ2-1; 7 positions agree with TRBD2. Germline assignment: CDR1 SGHTA and CDR2 FQGNSA. The CDR3 consists of 16 residues. V gave up 3 bases and J gave up 1 base; unmatched junction bases: 6.

Only a few counts were recorded for this clonotype. The chain links TRBV7-9 to TRBJ1-4; D is uncertain. This CDR3 region has 15 residues. Trimming took off 1 base at V and 7 bases at J, with 13 bases between the two ends. Per the germline V gene, CDR1 is SEHNR and CDR2 is FQNEAQ (reference sequence). DNA of the CDR3: TGTGCCAGCAGCTTAGGAGGCGGCATTGGTGAAAAACTGTTTTTT. It translates to CASSLGGGIGEKLFF. Full variable domain (remainder filled in from reference TRBV7-9 and TRBJ1-4): DTGVSQNPRHKITKRGQNVTFRCDPISEHNRLYWYRQTLGQGPEFLTYFQNEAQLEKSRLLSDRFSAERPKGSFSTLEIQRTEQGDSAMYLCASSLGGGIGEKLFFGSGTQLSVL.

This chain connects TRBV11-3 to TRBJ2-1; 9 bases are a match to TRBD1. Trimming took 1 base from V and 9 from J; bases not matched to a gene: 4. From germline, CDR1 is SGHNT and CDR2 YENEEA. The CDR3 length is 14 residues. CDR3 sequence (DNA): TGTGCCAGCAGCTTAGTCGCGACAGGGGGTGAGCAGTTCTTC. It yields the protein CASSLVATGGEQFF. Full variable domain (rest looked up from reference TRBV11-3 and TRBJ2-1): EAGVVQSPRYKIIEKKQPVAFWCNPISGHNTLYWYLQNLGQGPELLIRYENEEAVDDSQLPKDRFSAERLKGVDSTLKIQPAELGDSAVYLCASSLVATGGEQFFGPGTRLTVL.